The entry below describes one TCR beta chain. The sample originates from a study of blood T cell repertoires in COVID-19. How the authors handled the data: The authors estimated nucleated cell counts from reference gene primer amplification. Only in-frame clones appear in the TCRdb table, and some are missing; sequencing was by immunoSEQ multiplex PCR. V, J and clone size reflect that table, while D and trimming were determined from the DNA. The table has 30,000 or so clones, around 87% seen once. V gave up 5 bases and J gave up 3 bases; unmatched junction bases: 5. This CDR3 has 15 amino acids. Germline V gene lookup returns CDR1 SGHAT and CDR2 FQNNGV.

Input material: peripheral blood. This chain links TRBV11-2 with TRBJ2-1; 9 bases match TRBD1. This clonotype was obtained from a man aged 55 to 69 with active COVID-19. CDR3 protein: CASSQGQGIYNEQFF. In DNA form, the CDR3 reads TGTGCCAGCAGCCAGGGACAGGGCATCTACAATGAGCAGTTCTTC.